The rows below give T cell receptor beta chains drawn from one sample of a study of T cells in tumors after PD-1 blockade. TCRdb's table, derived via immunoSEQ multiplex PCR, lists solely in-frame clones and lacks some. The sample lists about 59,000 clones, 80% seen once, with around 15% in the top ten. The sample in question was PBMCs, obtained before anti-PD-1 treatment. The receptors come from a human donor with basal cell carcinoma. Each CDR3 is given with its conserved first and last residue. The D gene is left open where the match is weak. Rows may omit the clone size; those that give it use once, few, many or a size class.

V,D,size,J,DNA,CDR3
TRBV5-1,TRBD2,NA,TRBJ2-7,TGCGCCAGCAGCTCGCACACTAGCGGGGTAGGCGAGCAGTACTTC,CASSSHTSGVGEQYF
TRBV19,NA,few,TRBJ1-5,TGTGCCAGTAGTATAGCGGACAGCGAGCCTTATAGCAATCAGCCCCAGCATTTT,CASSIADSEPYSNQPQHF
TRBV12-3/TRBV12-4,TRBD1,NA,TRBJ2-7,TGTGCCAGCACCACAGGGGGCCACCACGAGCAGTACTTC,CASTTGGHHEQYF
TRBV5-4,TRBD2,NA,TRBJ2-5,TGTGCCAGCAGCCGAGGTAGCGGGGGAGGGGAGACCCAGTACTTC,CASSRGSGGGETQYF
TRBV4-1,NA,NA,TRBJ1-1,TGCGCCAGCAGCCTAATTAGACAAGCTGAAGCTTTCTTT,CASSLIRQAEAFF
TRBV9,TRBD1,NA,TRBJ2-3,TGTGCCAGCAGCGTAGGGGGACAGGAGGGCGATACGCAGTATTTT,CASSVGGQEGDTQYF
TRBV7-9,NA,few,TRBJ1-5,TGTGCCAGCAGCTTAGAAGGCTGGCGACAGCCCCAGCATTTT,CASSLEGWRQPQHF
TRBV27,TRBD2,NA,TRBJ2-1,TGTGCCCGGGTCTCCATTTGTGTTCGACTAGCGGGGGGGCTTTTACAGCAGTTCTTC,CARVSICVRLAGGLLQQFF
TRBV6-5,NA,NA,TRBJ1-2,TGTGCCAGCAGTTACTTTAGTAGGGATGGCTACACCTTC,CASSYFSRDGYTF
TRBV30,TRBD1,NA,TRBJ1-2,TGTGCCTGGATTACCAGGGGGCTGACCTATGGCTACACCTTC,CAWITRGLTYGYTF
TRBV6-5,TRBD1,NA,TRBJ1-1,TGTGCCAGCAGACCGGGACAGGGGGTGGGCACTGAAGCTTTCTTT,CASRPGQGVGTEAFF
TRBV7-9,TRBD2,NA,TRBJ2-3,TGTGCCAGCAGCTTCACCGCCGGGGGGGCCACAGATACGCAGTATTTT,CASSFTAGGATDTQYF
TRBV3-1/TRBV3-2,NA,NA,TRBJ2-7,TGTGCCAGCAGCCCCCTTCGGACAGGAGGGTCCTACGAGCAGTACTTC,CASSPLRTGGSYEQYF
TRBV11-3,NA,NA,TRBJ1-2,TGTGCCAGCAGCTTAGCGGGGGCTATGGGCTACACCTTC,CASSLAGAMGYTF
TRBV5-4,NA,NA,TRBJ2-7,TGTGCCAGCAGCCCTCAGTTGGGATACGAGCAGTACTTC,CASSPQLGYEQYF
TRBV14,NA,NA,TRBJ2-7,TGTGCCAGCAGCCAAGAAGGAGGGGCAGCGCGGGAGCAGTACTTC,CASSQEGGAAREQYF
TRBV3-1/TRBV3-2,TRBD2,NA,TRBJ2-5,TGTGCCAGCAGCCGAGAGGGCGGGGGGTCCACAGAGACCCAGTACTTC,CASSREGGGSTETQYF
TRBV6-4,NA,NA,TRBJ2-2,TGTGCCAGCAGTGCTATTTCGGGTGGGGAGCTGTTTTTT,CASSAISGGELFF
TRBV9,NA,NA,TRBJ1-6,TGTGCCAGCAGCCCCCGACAAAATAATTCACCCCTCCACTTT,CASSPRQNNSPLHF
TRBV30,NA,once,TRBJ1-1,TGTGCCTGGGGGGGCAGGAGAAACACTGAAGCTTTCTTT,CAWGGRRNTEAFF
TRBV6-5,NA,once,TRBJ2-7,TGTGCCAGCAGTTACTCGACAGGTAGTGAAGGGGACGAGCAGTACTTC,CASSYSTGSEGDEQYF
TRBV2,NA,NA,TRBJ2-7,TGTGCCAGCAGTGAATTGGGTTGGCAGAAAGCCTACGAGCAGTACTTC,CASSELGWQKAYEQYF
TRBV30,NA,few,TRBJ1-5,TGTGCCTGGAGTGTATTTCCCGGGGAGCCCCAGCATTTT,CAWSVFPGEPQHF
TRBV7-8,TRBD1,NA,TRBJ1-2,TGTGCCAGCAGCTTCGGACAGGGCTATGGCTACACCTTC,CASSFGQGYGYTF
TRBV6-5,NA,NA,TRBJ2-1,TGTGCCAGCAGTCGCTCACAGCTATCAAAGCAGTTCTTC,CASSRSQLSKQFF
TRBV29-1,NA,NA,TRBJ1-1,TGCAGCGTTGGACGGACTGTGAACACTGAAGCTTTCTTT,CSVGRTVNTEAFF
TRBV7-2,TRBD1,NA,TRBJ2-7,TGTGCCAGCAGCTTAGGAGGACAGGGGGCTTACGAGCAGTACTTC,CASSLGGQGAYEQYF
TRBV5-1,TRBD1,NA,TRBJ1-3,TGCGCCAGCAGCTTGGCAGGGGGCACTGGAAACACCATATATTTT,CASSLAGGTGNTIYF
TRBV9,NA,NA,TRBJ1-1,TGTGCCAGCAGCCCCACGGACGGGAACCTGAACACTGAAGCTTTCTTT,CASSPTDGNLNTEAFF
TRBV5-8,NA,NA,TRBJ2-7,TGTGCCAGCAGACTTCGGACACTCTCCTACGAGCAGTACTTC,CASRLRTLSYEQYF
TRBV7-2,NA,once,TRBJ1-6,TGTGCCAGCAGCTTAGTACCAGGGCAGTCTTCACCCCTCCACTTT,CASSLVPGQSSPLHF
TRBV15,NA,NA,TRBJ2-4,TGTGCCACCAGCAGACCCGGAGTAGCCAAAAACATTCAGTACTTC,CATSRPGVAKNIQYF
TRBV7-2,NA,few,TRBJ2-1,TGTGCCAGCAGCTTAGATTGGGCTTCCCTCAATGAGCAGTTCTTC,CASSLDWASLNEQFF
TRBV7-3,TRBD1,NA,TRBJ1-1,TGTGCCAGCAGCTTAACGTACGACAGGGATACTGAAGCTTTCTTT,CASSLTYDRDTEAFF
TRBV9,NA,NA,TRBJ1-2,TGTGCCAGCAGCACAGCCTTGCAGGGAGCCCTAGGCTACACCTTC,CASSTALQGALGYTF
TRBV18,NA,NA,TRBJ1-1,TGTGCCAGCCTACCCAAAGGAGGGGACACTGAAGCTTTCTTT,CASLPKGGDTEAFF
TRBV2,NA,NA,TRBJ1-5,TGTGCCAGCCTCAAGGACGTTTATAGCAATCAGCCCCAGCATTTT,CASLKDVYSNQPQHF
TRBV28,NA,NA,TRBJ2-7,TGTGCCAGCAGTTCGGAACCGACCTACGAGCAGTACTTC,CASSSEPTYEQYF
TRBV10-3,TRBD1,NA,TRBJ2-7,TGTGCCATCAAAATGACAGGGGGCTCCTACGAGCAGTACTTC,CAIKMTGGSYEQYF
TRBV20-1,NA,NA,TRBJ2-6,TGCAGTGCTAGTAGGGCGACCTCTGGGGCCAACGTCCTGACTTTC,CSASRATSGANVLTF
TRBV19,NA,NA,TRBJ2-3,TGTGCCAGTAGTATAGGACTAAGCACAGATACGCAGTATTTT,CASSIGLSTDTQYF